The 13 T cell receptor beta chains presented below share a single source sample, sequenced in a study of Ad26.COV2.S vaccination and SARS-CoV-2 variants. This table comes from immunoSEQ multiplex PCR, and its TCRdb copy is limited to in-frame clones, with some not included. The repertoire includes more than 300,000 clones, 88% of them detected once, and 6.4% sits in the top ten. Treatment here: around 19 received Ad26.COV2.S at low or high dose, single or two shots; roughly five received placebo; per-sample allocation not given. Samples came from day 63 after the first vaccine or placebo injection. The sample here was peripheral blood, taken in a trial of Ad26.COV2.S vaccine versus placebo. The receptors come from a person aged 18-65 years who received the Ad26.COV2.S COVID-19 vaccine or a placebo.

CDR3: CASSRDGAAYGYTF. For the CDR3, the DNA is TGTGCCAGTAGCCGCGACGGGGCAGCCTATGGCTACACCTTC. J is TRBJ1-2 and V is TRBV19, with a possible D match to TRBD1 (5 bases). The CDR3 contains 14 residues. V lost 6 bases, J lost 4 bases, and 15 bases lay in between. Germline V lookup: CDR1 LNHDA, CDR2 SQIVND (reference sequence).

The genes are TRBV12-3 or TRBV12-4 and TRBJ1-2; D unresolved. V shed 10 bases and J shed 2 bases, with 5 bases lying between them. The CDR3 has 10 amino acids. The CDR3 region has the DNA TGTGCCACTACAAACTATGGCTACACCTTC. Protein product: CATTNYGYTF.

In its sample, this clone was seen once. The chain has TRBV6-5 and TRBJ1-5; TRBD1 aligns across 8 bases. J was trimmed by 2 bases and V by 5 bases; bases with no gene match: 2. The V gene's germline CDR1 is MNHEY and CDR2 SVGAGI. The CDR3 covers 14 residues. This CDR3 reads CASSTTGGNQPQHF. CDR3 DNA sequence: TGTGCCAGCAGTACGACAGGGGGCAATCAGCCCCAGCATTTT.

J is TRBJ1-2 and V is TRBV5-1; weak D call: TRBD1 (6 bases). Germline values: CDR1 SGHRS, CDR2 YFSETQ. This CDR3 region has 15 residues. Trimming took off 0 bases at V and 4 bases at J, with 13 bases between the two ends. The CDR3 here is CASSLEQGFGYGYTF. DNA of the CDR3: TGCGCCAGCAGCTTGGAACAGGGCTTCGGCTATGGCTACACCTTC.

The chain combines TRBV29-1 with TRBJ1-1; tentative D call: TRBD1 (6 bases). The germline V gene has CDR1 SQVTM and CDR2 ANQGSEA. Trimming shortened V by 7 bases and J by 7 bases, and 16 bases separated the two germline ends. The CDR3 extends over 12 amino acids. Written as DNA, the CDR3 is TGCAGCGCTATCAGGGGTGGCAATGAAGCTTTCTTT. Its protein product is CSAIRGGNEAFF.

J is TRBJ1-2 and V is TRBV6-5; 8 nucleotides agree with TRBD1. CDR1 MNHEY and CDR2 SVGAGI come from the germline V gene. Losses at the gene ends were 6 bases for V and 8 bases for J; bases not matched to a gene: 11. The CDR3 contains 14 residues. The CDR3 protein is CASSAGQGVQGYTF. In nucleotides, the CDR3 is TGTGCCAGCAGCGCCGGACAGGGAGTTCAAGGCTACACCTTC.

V is TRBV7-3 and J is TRBJ2-7, with 14 bases aligning to TRBD2. CDR1 and CDR2 (germline): SGHTA, FQGTGA. V lost 4 bases, J lost 5 bases, and 7 bases stayed unmatched. The length of the CDR3 is 16 residues. CDR3 region: CASSSRGLAGVNEQYF. As DNA, the CDR3 is TGTGCCAGCAGCTCTCGGGGACTAGCGGGAGTCAACGAGCAGTACTTC.

The chain carries TRBV18 and TRBJ2-3; D is undetermined. With 6 bases removed from V and 1 base from J, the gap between germline ends came to 11 bases. The CDR3 is made up of 14 amino acids. Germline loops: CDR1 KGHSH, CDR2 LQKENI. CDR3 nucleotide sequence: TGTGCCAGCTCCCCGCCCACTCGCACAGATACGCAGTATTTT. Translated, it gives CASSPPTRTDTQYF.

This chain joins TRBV5-1 and TRBJ1-2; weak D call: TRBD1 (6 bases). This CDR3 comprises 15 residues. Germline V gene sequence: CDR1 SGHRS, CDR2 YFSETQ. With 5 bases removed from V and 9 bases from J, the gap between germline ends came to 23 bases. CDR3 in DNA: TGCGCCAGCAGGCAGACAGTAACAGGGTCGGAGTGCTACACCTTC. Translating it yields CASRQTVTGSECYTF.

V is TRBV5-6 and J is TRBJ2-5, with 7 bases that match TRBD1. V was pared by 1 base and J by 3 bases, with 9 bases of the junction left unmatched. This CDR3 is built from 16 residues. Germline V gene lookup returns CDR1 SGHDT and CDR2 YYEEEE. The CDR3, as DNA: TGTGCCAGCAGCTTGTTGTTTCGACAGGGAGAAGAGACCCAGTACTTC. This sequence encodes CASSLLFRQGEETQYF.

This clone was counted a single time. The chain employs TRBV9 and TRBJ2-5; D is ambiguous. The CDR3 extends over 16 amino acids. The V gene's germline CDR1 is SGDLS and CDR2 YYNGEE. Trimming left V 4 bases short and J 3 bases short, with 19 bases between. The CDR3 spells CASSSLKSTQKETQYF. The CDR3, as DNA: TGTGCCAGCAGCTCCCTCAAATCGACCCAAAAAGAGACCCAGTACTTC.

The J gene is TRBJ2-7, the V gene TRBV5-5; D remains unclear. In germline, CDR1 is SGHKS, CDR2 YYEKEE (reference sequence). The CDR3 has 15 amino acids. V lost 1 base and J 3 bases, leaving 14 bases between the germline ends. CDR3 DNA: TGTGCCAGCAGCTTGATCTTGGGCCCTCTCTACGAGCAGTACTTC. Translating gives CASSLILGPLYEQYF.

The chain couples TRBV5-5 to TRBJ2-7; 7 bases are shared with TRBD2. Germline V gives CDR1 SGHKS, CDR2 YYEKEE (reference sequence). V shed 0 bases and J 1 base; nucleotides not matched to a gene: 7. There are 16 residues in the CDR3. CDR3 in DNA: TGTGCCAGCAGCTTGGCATGGGCTAGCGGATCCTACGAGCAGTACTTC. Protein: CASSLAWASGSYEQYF.